The clone carrying this T cell receptor beta chain was found a few times. Its antigen is undetermined. The data were taken from a study of T cell repertoires in cytomegalovirus infection. As for the study in general: Both recently identified HLA-C-restricted and well-studied HLA-B-restricted CMV epitopes were used in the study. CMV infection together with matching HLA type was indicated by public TCR beta signatures.

Findings of the study overall: Clonotype analysis showed dominance of the ex vivo response by HLA-C-restricted CMV-specific TCR beta clonotypes.

From the reads, TCRdb called clonotypes with MiXCR, one entry per CDR3 protein. Counted here are roughly 68,000 distinct CDR3 sequences, 20% to 25% occurring once; the ten biggest clones make up around 70%. CDR3 length: 14 residues. Trimming removed 1 base at V and 4 bases at J, with 9 bases between. Germline CDR1 SEHNR, CDR2 FQNEAQ (reference sequence). The sequences come from CD8+ T cells from cultured PBMCs, collected from culture after CMV antigen stimulation. The chain combines TRBV7-9 with TRBJ2-3, with D uncertain. The TCR sequence derives from a human donor in good health (CMV status not recorded). Some clones in this sample may be carry-over from other donors' samples. CDR3 amino acids: CASSLVSPPDTQYF. As DNA, the CDR3 is TGTGCCAGCAGCTTAGTTTCCCCTCCAGATACGCAGTATTTT.